This entry describes one TCR beta chain. What it binds is not known. The sample is drawn from a study of siplizumab effects on memory and regulatory T cells. Assays covered about 10^5 TCR templates per sample. TCRdb's table, derived via immunoSEQ multiplex PCR, lists solely in-frame clones and lacks some. In the table there are 85,000 to 95,000 clones, roughly 94% of which are singletons. General study points: Sequences below about 10^-5 frequency were poorly captured. As a result, only a minor fraction of alloreactive clones mapped to unstimulated subsets. The apparent diversity of naive T cells exceeded that of memory cells, and naive T cells seemed to make a major contribution to the alloresponse. Proliferating clones, CD4+ or CD8+, lacked an assignable naive or memory phenotype in roughly 75-95% of cases.

Sequenced material: non-Treg CD4+ T cells sorted from blood. This clonotype was sampled from a human donor in good health.

CDR3 nucleotides: TGTGCCATCAGTGAGTCGCAGCGGGCAAGCGATGAGCAGTTCTTC. Its translation: CAISESQRASDEQFF. This chain joins TRBV10-3 and TRBJ2-1, with a weak D call TRBD2 (6 bases). The CDR3 is 15 residues long. Germline loops: CDR1 ENHRY, CDR2 SYGVKD. V shed 0 bases and J shed 8 bases, with 14 bases lying between them.